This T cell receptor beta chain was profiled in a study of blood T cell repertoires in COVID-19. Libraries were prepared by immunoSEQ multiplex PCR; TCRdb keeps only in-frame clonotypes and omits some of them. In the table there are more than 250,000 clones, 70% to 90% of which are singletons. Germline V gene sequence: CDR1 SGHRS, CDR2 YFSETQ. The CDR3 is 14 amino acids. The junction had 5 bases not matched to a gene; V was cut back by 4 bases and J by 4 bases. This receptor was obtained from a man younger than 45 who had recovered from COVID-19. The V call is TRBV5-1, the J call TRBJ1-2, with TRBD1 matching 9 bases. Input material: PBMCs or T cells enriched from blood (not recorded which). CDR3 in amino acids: CASSEDRGVYGYTF. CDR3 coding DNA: TGCGCCAGCAGCGAGGACAGGGGTGTCTATGGCTACACCTTC.